The following is a T cell receptor beta chain sequence with its context. The data stem from a study of T-cell reconstitution after alpha-beta-depleted transplantation in children. With 2 bases clipped from V and 3 bases from J, the junction kept 15 bases outside the gene matches. The CDR3 loop spans 19 amino acids. The TCRbeta library was prepared with unique molecular identifiers. TCRdb re-called the PCR reads with MiXCR, one entry per CDR3 protein. The table has fewer than 750,000 distinct CDR3 sequences, under 30% seen once. The V and J genes are TRBV12-3 or TRBV12-4 and TRBJ2-5, with TRBD1 matching 10 bases. The receptor was derived from a boy in the first two years of life who had a stem cell transplant for acute myeloid leukemia, so the T cells may come from the graft donor. The sample consisted of PBMCs, mostly from graft donor cells, taken 360 days after TCRalphabeta/CD19-depleted stem cell transplant. The CDR3 region has the DNA TGTGCCAGCAGTTTAATGGTACCGGGACAGGGGTTGGAGGAAGAGACCCAGTACTTC. Translation: CASSLMVPGQGLEEETQYF.